The 15 T cell receptor beta chains listed next were all sequenced from one sample in a study of Ad26.COV2.S vaccination and SARS-CoV-2 variants. Libraries were prepared by immunoSEQ multiplex PCR; TCRdb keeps only in-frame clonotypes and omits some of them. The table lists under 550,000 clones, 80% to 95% of them singletons. Treatment described: approximately 18 received Ad26.COV2.S at low or high dose, single or two shots; several received placebo; per-sample allocation not given. Sampling happened 63 days after the first vaccine or placebo injection. This specimen was peripheral blood, taken in a trial of Ad26.COV2.S vaccine versus placebo. These receptors were collected from a person aged 18-65 years who received the Ad26.COV2.S COVID-19 vaccine or a placebo.

The chain has TRBV6-6 and TRBJ1-2; 10 nucleotides line up with TRBD1. The CDR3 runs 15 residues. V shed 2 bases and J 3 bases; nucleotides not matched to a gene: 3. Per the germline V gene, CDR1 is MNHNY and CDR2 is SVGAGI (reference sequence). CDR3 amino acids: CASSYGTGEDYGYTF. In DNA, the CDR3 is TGTGCCAGCAGTTACGGGACAGGGGAGGACTATGGCTACACCTTC.

The rearrangement links TRBV7-9 to TRBJ2-2; possibly TRBD1 for D (6 bases). This CDR3 spans 13 amino acids. The V end was cut by 6 bases, the J end by 7 bases, with 12 bases between. Germline values: CDR1 SEHNR, CDR2 FQNEAQ (reference sequence). CDR3 sequence (DNA): TGTGCCAGCAGACCTACAGGGCACGGGGAGCTGTTTTTT. It specifies CASRPTGHGELFF.

The gene calls are TRBV2 and TRBJ2-4; D is possibly TRBD1 (6 bases). Germline V gives CDR1 SNHLY, CDR2 FYNNEI. The ends were cut back, 2 bases at V and 0 bases at J, with 20 bases in the middle. The CDR3 consists of 19 residues. The CDR3 loop reads CASSEFWQGSEVAKNIQYF. The CDR3 DNA sequence: TGTGCCAGCAGTGAATTCTGGCAGGGGTCAGAGGTAGCCAAAAACATTCAGTACTTC.

This clone was detected only once. CDR3 sequence: CASRTQLGPHNEQFF. CDR3 nucleotides: TGTGCCAGCAGGACACAGTTGGGACCGCACAATGAGCAGTTCTTC. J is TRBJ2-1 and V is TRBV6-5; D is perhaps TRBD1 or TRBD2 (5 bases each). This CDR3 has 15 amino acids. The V and J ends lost 6 bases and 5 bases respectively, with 17 bases between them. Germline lookup yields CDR1 MNHEY and CDR2 SVGAGI.

V usage is TRBV6-5 and J usage is TRBJ1-1; 8 positions match TRBD1. V shed 5 bases and J 4 bases; nucleotides not matched to a gene: 3. This CDR3 comprises 13 residues. Germline values: CDR1 MNHEY, CDR2 SVGAGI. The CDR3 is CASSRTGTTEAFF. As DNA, the CDR3 is TGTGCCAGCAGTCGGACAGGGACCACTGAAGCTTTCTTT.

Details on this clone: Other DNA sequences in this sample translate to the same CDR3. The V gene is TRBV18, the J gene TRBJ2-1; D not resolved. Trimming shortened V by 3 bases and J by 0 bases, and 9 bases separated the two germline ends. CDR1 is KGHSH, CDR2 LQKENI, per germline. The CDR3 is made up of 15 amino acids. The DNA of the CDR3 is TGTGCCAGCTCACCGGGCGGAAGCTCCTACAATGAGCAGTTCTTC. This gives the protein CASSPGGSSYNEQFF.

This clone was seen once. The CDR3 loop is CASSSRQGTDTQYF. CDR3 nucleotide sequence: TGTGCCAGCAGTTCGCGACAGGGCACAGATACGCAGTATTTT. The J gene is TRBJ2-3, the V gene TRBV27, with a tentative D call TRBD1 (6 bases). CDR3 length equals 14 residues. V lost 4 bases and J lost 1, with 9 bases in between. CDR1 is MNHEY, CDR2 SMNVEV, per germline (reference sequence).

The CDR3: CASSVDGDRTEAFF. The CDR3 bases are TGTGCCAGCAGTGTTGATGGGGATAGGACTGAAGCTTTCTTT. The chain carries TRBV2 and TRBJ1-1; D gene unclear. The CDR3 is 14 amino acids. Trimming removed 4 bases at V and 5 bases at J, with 14 bases between. Germline V gene lookup returns CDR1 SNHLY and CDR2 FYNNEI.

The rearrangement joins TRBV6-5 to TRBJ1-2; TRBD1 matches at 7 bases. CDR1 and CDR2 from the germline V gene are MNHEY and SVGAGI. V gave up 4 bases and J gave up 6 bases; unmatched junction bases: 8. CDR3 size: 14 residues. The CDR3 loop reads CASSFGTVSDGYTF. DNA for the CDR3: TGTGCCAGCAGTTTTGGGACAGTTAGCGATGGCTACACCTTC.

The chain recombines TRBV12-5 with TRBJ1-1; D not certain. The length of the CDR3 is 13 residues. Germline V gives CDR1 LGHNT, CDR2 FRNRAP. Trimming shortened V by 5 bases and J by 1 base, and 8 bases separated the two germline ends. The CDR3 region is CASGLQENTEAFF. In nucleotides, the CDR3 is TGTGCTAGTGGTCTACAAGAGAACACTGAAGCTTTCTTT.

The chain uses TRBV27 and TRBJ2-7; 8 bases agree with TRBD2. V lost 3 bases, J lost 2 bases, and 6 bases stayed unmatched. The CDR3 is 15 residues long. The germline V gene has CDR1 MNHEY and CDR2 SMNVEV (reference sequence). DNA of the CDR3: TGTGCCAGCAGTTTTCTTAGCGGGATCACCTACGAGCAGTACTTC. This translates into CASSFLSGITYEQYF.

The chain links TRBV5-1 to TRBJ2-1; TRBD2 aligns across 12 bases. The length of the CDR3 is 15 residues. Losses at the gene ends were 4 bases for V and 8 bases for J; bases not matched to a gene: 7. Germline CDR1 is SGHRS and CDR2 is YFSETQ. CDR3 amino acids: CASSKGTSGSDEQFF. CDR3 nucleotide sequence: TGCGCCAGCAGCAAAGGGACTAGCGGGTCGGATGAGCAGTTCTTC.

This clone was observed once. The CDR3 DNA is TGCGCCAGCAGTGAGTCTAGGACAGGGCTCCCCGGTGGGGCCAAAAACATTCAGTACTTC. Its protein is CASSESRTGLPGGAKNIQYF. This chain connects TRBV10-1 to TRBJ2-4; 8 positions match TRBD1. Germline CDR1 reads WNHNN; CDR2 reads SYGVQD (reference sequence). The V and J ends lost 0 bases and 1 base, in that order; junction bases with no gene match: 14. The CDR3 is 20 amino acids.

This rearrangement joins TRBV6-5 to TRBJ1-2; D is perhaps TRBD1 (6 bases). This CDR3 is built from 13 residues. Per the germline V gene, CDR1 is MNHEY and CDR2 is SVGAGI. Between the trimmed V and J ends, which lost 7 bases and 2 bases, there was a span of 11 bases. CDR3 in amino acids: CASTLGQNYGYTF. DNA of the CDR3: TGTGCCAGCACCCTCGGACAGAACTATGGCTACACCTTC.

The chain joins TRBV23-1 to TRBJ1-5; TRBD1 matches at 9 bases. TRBV23-1 is an ORF, and what it does is uncertain. The V and J ends lost 2 bases and 6 bases, in that order; junction bases with no gene match: 5. The CDR3 loop spans 15 amino acids. DNA for the CDR3: TGCGCCAGCAGTCAAAGGACAGGGGTACTTCAGCCCCAGCATTTT. It yields the protein CASSQRTGVLQPQHF.